This is a list of T cell receptor beta chains from one sample in a study of cytomegalovirus exposure and HLA in healthy donors. Profiling relied on immunoSEQ multiplex PCR, and the TCRdb table lists in-frame clones only, not all of them. The sample carries around 120,000 clones, approximately 81% recorded once. Sequencing was performed on PBMCs. All receptors come from a woman aged 25 to 39 in good health and CMV-seronegative. Both conserved end residues are part of each CDR3. The D gene is left open where the match is weak. The size of a clone is reported for some rows only, either as once, few or many, or as a class for expanded clones.

abundance: -
j_gene: TRBJ2-7
d_gene: TRBD2
v_gene: TRBV6-6
len: 16
CDR3aa: CASSYLTSGEAYEQYF
CDR3nt: TGTGCCAGCAGTTACCTCACTAGCGGGGAGGCCTACGAGCAGTACTTC

abundance: -
j_gene: TRBJ2-7
d_gene: -
v_gene: TRBV5-6
len: 16
CDR3aa: CASSLVRDIWVYEQYF
CDR3nt: TGTGCCAGCAGCTTGGTTAGAGACATCTGGGTCTACGAGCAGTACTTC

abundance: -
j_gene: TRBJ2-6
d_gene: TRBD1
v_gene: TRBV5-8
len: 16
CDR3aa: CASSVTGGVGANVLTF
CDR3nt: TGTGCCAGCAGCGTAACAGGGGGCGTTGGGGCCAACGTCCTGACTTTC

abundance: -
j_gene: TRBJ1-1
d_gene: -
v_gene: TRBV7-9
len: 14
CDR3aa: CSSSAQGPYTEAFF
CDR3nt: TGTTCCAGCAGTGCCCAGGGGCCCTACACTGAAGCTTTCTTT

abundance: few
j_gene: TRBJ1-5
d_gene: -
v_gene: TRBV5-1
len: 14
CDR3aa: CASSSGEGNQPQHF
CDR3nt: TGCGCCAGCAGCTCTGGGGAGGGGAATCAGCCCCAGCATTTT

abundance: -
j_gene: TRBJ2-7
d_gene: -
v_gene: TRBV25-1
len: 13
CDR3aa: CASKGENIYEQYF
CDR3nt: TGTGCCAGCAAGGGGGAAAATATCTACGAGCAGTACTTC

abundance: -
j_gene: TRBJ1-4
d_gene: TRBD1
v_gene: TRBV7-2
len: 19
CDR3aa: CASSAPGTERWRGDEKLFF
CDR3nt: TGTGCCAGCAGCGCCCCCGGGACAGAAAGGTGGAGGGGCGATGAAAAACTGTTTTTT

abundance: -
j_gene: TRBJ2-1
d_gene: -
v_gene: TRBV7-7
len: 13
CDR3aa: CASSLGRSTGQFF
CDR3nt: TGTGCCAGCAGCTTAGGCCGGTCTACGGGGCAGTTCTTC

abundance: -
j_gene: TRBJ1-1
d_gene: TRBD1
v_gene: TRBV19
len: 16
CDR3aa: CASSPRTGLENTEAFF
CDR3nt: TGTGCCAGTAGTCCCCGGACAGGGCTGGAGAACACTGAAGCTTTCTTT

abundance: -
j_gene: TRBJ1-1
d_gene: -
v_gene: TRBV11-2
len: 13
CDR3aa: CASSGVPGVGAFF
CDR3nt: TGTGCCAGCAGCGGAGTACCAGGGGTAGGAGCTTTCTTT

abundance: -
j_gene: TRBJ2-1
d_gene: TRBD2
v_gene: TRBV5-1
len: 16
CDR3aa: CASSLDPAGGPDEQFF
CDR3nt: TGCGCCAGCAGCTTGGATCCCGCGGGAGGGCCTGATGAGCAGTTCTTC

abundance: once
j_gene: TRBJ2-3
d_gene: -
v_gene: TRBV27
len: 15
CDR3aa: CASSGGPLGTDTQYF
CDR3nt: TGTGCCAGCAGCGGAGGGCCTTTGGGCACAGATACGCAGTATTTT

abundance: -
j_gene: TRBJ2-7
d_gene: -
v_gene: TRBV28
len: 14
CDR3aa: CASSVQGGAYEQYF
CDR3nt: TGTGCCAGCAGTGTACAGGGTGGGGCCTACGAGCAGTACTTC

abundance: -
j_gene: TRBJ1-1
d_gene: TRBD1
v_gene: TRBV6-5
len: 14
CDR3aa: CASTSGQGWTEAFF
CDR3nt: TGTGCCAGCACCTCGGGACAGGGATGGACTGAAGCTTTCTTT

abundance: -
j_gene: TRBJ2-1
d_gene: TRBD1
v_gene: TRBV7-9
len: 17
CDR3aa: CASSKTGEVVRSGEQFF
CDR3nt: TGTGCCAGCAGCAAGACAGGGGAGGTGGTCCGTAGTGGTGAGCAGTTCTTC

abundance: -
j_gene: TRBJ1-5
d_gene: -
v_gene: TRBV9
len: 15
CDR3aa: CASSVGQGVNQPQHF
CDR3nt: TGTGCCAGCAGCGTAGGGCAGGGTGTCAATCAGCCCCAGCATTTT

abundance: once
j_gene: TRBJ2-7
d_gene: TRBD2
v_gene: TRBV5-5
len: 17
CDR3aa: CASSLESTSAIAYEQYF
CDR3nt: TGTGCCAGCAGCTTGGAGTCGACTAGCGCGATAGCCTACGAGCAGTACTTC